This section outlines one TCR beta chain sequence together with its context. V was pared by 3 bases and J by 1 base, with 2 bases of the junction left unmatched. The CDR3 extends over 14 amino acids. In germline, CDR1 is MGHRA, CDR2 YSYEKL. This specimen belongs to a study of blood T cell repertoires in COVID-19. Across the study: Samples came from the United States, Italy and Spain, spanning acute and convalescent COVID-19. Sources were T cells, B-cell-depleted T cells, or PBMCs; the material itself was cDNA or gDNA.

In the original processing: Estimation of nucleated cell counts was performed using reference gene primer amplification. The data were produced by immunoSEQ multiplex PCR, yet TCRdb's version contains in-frame clones alone and is incomplete. From that table come the V and J calls and clone size; the DNA was used to work out D and trimming. Of about 73,000 clones listed, roughly 90% were seen once; the top ten hold approximately 16%. Sequencing input: peripheral blood. The TCR originated in a woman of 80 years or more with active or convalescent COVID-19. The genes are TRBV4-1 and TRBJ2-5; TRBD1 agrees at 7 bases. The CDR3 reads CASSQGQPQETQYF. The CDR3 nucleotides are TGCGCCAGCAGCCAGGGACAGCCCCAAGAGACCCAGTACTTC.